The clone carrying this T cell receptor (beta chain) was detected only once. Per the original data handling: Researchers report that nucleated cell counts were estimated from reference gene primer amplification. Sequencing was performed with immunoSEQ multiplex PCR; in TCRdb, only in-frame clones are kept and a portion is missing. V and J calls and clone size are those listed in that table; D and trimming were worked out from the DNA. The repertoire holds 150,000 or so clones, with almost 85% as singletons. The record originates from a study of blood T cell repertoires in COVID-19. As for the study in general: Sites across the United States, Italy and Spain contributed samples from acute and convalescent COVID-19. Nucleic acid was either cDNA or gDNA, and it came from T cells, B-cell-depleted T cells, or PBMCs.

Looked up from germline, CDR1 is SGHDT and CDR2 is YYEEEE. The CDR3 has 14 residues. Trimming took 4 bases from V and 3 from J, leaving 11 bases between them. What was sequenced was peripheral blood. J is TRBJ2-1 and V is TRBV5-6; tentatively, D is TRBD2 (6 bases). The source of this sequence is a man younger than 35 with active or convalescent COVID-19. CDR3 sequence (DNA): TGTGCCAGCAGCCGGGGTAGCGGCTACAATGAGCAGTTCTTC. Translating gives CASSRGSGYNEQFF.